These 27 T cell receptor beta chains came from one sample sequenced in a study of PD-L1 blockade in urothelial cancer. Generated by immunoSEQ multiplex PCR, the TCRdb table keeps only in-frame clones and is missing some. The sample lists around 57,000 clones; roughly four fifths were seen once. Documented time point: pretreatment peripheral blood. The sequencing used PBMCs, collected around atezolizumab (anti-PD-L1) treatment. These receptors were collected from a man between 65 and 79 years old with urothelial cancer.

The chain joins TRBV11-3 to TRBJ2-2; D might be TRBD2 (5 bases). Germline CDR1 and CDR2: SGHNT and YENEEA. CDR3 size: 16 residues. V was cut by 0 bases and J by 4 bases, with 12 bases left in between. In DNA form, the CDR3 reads TGTGCCAGCAGCTTAGACATGGAGGCGAGCACCGGGGAGCTGTTTTTT. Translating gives CASSLDMEASTGELFF.

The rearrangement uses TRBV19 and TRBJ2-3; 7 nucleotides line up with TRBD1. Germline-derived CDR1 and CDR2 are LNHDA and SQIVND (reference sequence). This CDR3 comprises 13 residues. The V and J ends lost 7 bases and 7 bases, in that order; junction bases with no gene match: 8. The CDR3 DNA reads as TGTGCCAGTAAAACAAGGGGGCAAAATACGCAGTATTTT. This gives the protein CASKTRGQNTQYF.

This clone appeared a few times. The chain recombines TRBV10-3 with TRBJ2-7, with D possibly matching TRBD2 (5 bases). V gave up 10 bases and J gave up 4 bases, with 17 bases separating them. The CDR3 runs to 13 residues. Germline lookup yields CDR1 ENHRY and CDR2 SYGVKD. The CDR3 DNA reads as TGTGCCACCGCCTTGGACTTTGAATACGAGCAGTACTTC. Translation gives CATALDFEYEQYF.

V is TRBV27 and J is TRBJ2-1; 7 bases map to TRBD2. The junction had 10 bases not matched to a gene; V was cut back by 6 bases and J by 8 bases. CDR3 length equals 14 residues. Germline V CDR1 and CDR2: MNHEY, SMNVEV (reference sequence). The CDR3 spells CASSHFRGSDEQFF. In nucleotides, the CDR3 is TGTGCCAGCAGCCATTTTCGCGGGAGCGATGAGCAGTTCTTC.

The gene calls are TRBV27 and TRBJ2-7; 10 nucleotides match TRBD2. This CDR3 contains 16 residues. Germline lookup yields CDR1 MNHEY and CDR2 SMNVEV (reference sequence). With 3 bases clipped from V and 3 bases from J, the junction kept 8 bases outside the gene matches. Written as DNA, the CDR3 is TGTGCCAGCAGTTTGGGGCTAGCGGGAGCTGGCTACGAGCAGTACTTC. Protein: CASSLGLAGAGYEQYF.

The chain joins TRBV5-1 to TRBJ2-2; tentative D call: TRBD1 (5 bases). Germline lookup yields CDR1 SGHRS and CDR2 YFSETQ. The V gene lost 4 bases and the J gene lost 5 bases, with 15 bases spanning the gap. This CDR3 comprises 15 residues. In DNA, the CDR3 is TGCGCCAGCAGCCCCCAAACAGGAGTTACCGGGGAGCTGTTTTTT. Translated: CASSPQTGVTGELFF.

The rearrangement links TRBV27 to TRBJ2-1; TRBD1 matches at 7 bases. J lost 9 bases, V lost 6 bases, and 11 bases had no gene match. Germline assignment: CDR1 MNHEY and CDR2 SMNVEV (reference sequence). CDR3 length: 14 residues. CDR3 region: CASRQGNRGSEQFF. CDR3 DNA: TGTGCCAGCAGGCAGGGGAACAGGGGCAGTGAGCAGTTCTTC.

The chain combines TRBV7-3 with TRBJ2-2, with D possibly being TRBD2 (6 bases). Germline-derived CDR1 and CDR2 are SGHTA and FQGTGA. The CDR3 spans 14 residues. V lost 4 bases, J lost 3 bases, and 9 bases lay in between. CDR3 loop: CASSSGLDTGELFF. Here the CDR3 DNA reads TGTGCCAGCAGCTCGGGACTTGACACCGGGGAGCTGTTTTTT.

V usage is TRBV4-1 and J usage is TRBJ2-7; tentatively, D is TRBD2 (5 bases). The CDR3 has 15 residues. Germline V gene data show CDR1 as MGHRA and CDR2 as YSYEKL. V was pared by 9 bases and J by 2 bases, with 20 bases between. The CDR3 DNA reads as TGCGCCAGTGGGTCGACGGGGAAGGGTACCTACGAGCAGTACTTC. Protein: CASGSTGKGTYEQYF.

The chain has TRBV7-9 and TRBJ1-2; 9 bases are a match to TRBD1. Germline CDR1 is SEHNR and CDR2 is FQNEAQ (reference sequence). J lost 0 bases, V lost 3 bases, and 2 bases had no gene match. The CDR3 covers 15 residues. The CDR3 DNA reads TGTGCCAGCAGCTTCGGGACAGGGACTAACTATGGCTACACCTTC. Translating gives CASSFGTGTNYGYTF.

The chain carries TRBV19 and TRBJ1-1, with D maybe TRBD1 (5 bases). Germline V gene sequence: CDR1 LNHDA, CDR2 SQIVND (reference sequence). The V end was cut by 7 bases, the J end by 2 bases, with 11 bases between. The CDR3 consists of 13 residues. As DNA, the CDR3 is TGTGCCAGTATTTCGACAGCTAACACTGAAGCTTTCTTT. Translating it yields CASISTANTEAFF.

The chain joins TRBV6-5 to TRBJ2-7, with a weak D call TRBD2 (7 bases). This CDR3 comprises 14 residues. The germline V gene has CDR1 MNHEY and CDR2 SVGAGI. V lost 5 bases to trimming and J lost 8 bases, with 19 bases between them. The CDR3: CASSLGGHGGKQYF. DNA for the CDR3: TGTGCCAGCAGTCTGGGGGGCCACGGGGGGAAGCAGTACTTC.

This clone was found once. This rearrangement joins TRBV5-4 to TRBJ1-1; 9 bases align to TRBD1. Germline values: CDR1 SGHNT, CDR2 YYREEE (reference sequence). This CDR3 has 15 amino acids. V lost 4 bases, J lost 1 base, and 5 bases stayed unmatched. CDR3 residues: CASSPGQGGNTEAFF. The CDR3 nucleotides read TGTGCCAGCAGCCCGGGACAGGGAGGGAACACTGAAGCTTTCTTT. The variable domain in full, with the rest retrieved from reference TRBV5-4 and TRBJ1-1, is ETGVTQSPTHLIKTRGQQVTLRCSSQSGHNTVSWYQQALGQGPQFIFQYYREEENGRGNFPPRFSGLQFPNYSSELNVNALELDDSALYLCASSPGQGGNTEAFFGQGTRLTVV.

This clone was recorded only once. CDR3 protein: CASSLPQGNEQFF. The CDR3 DNA reads TGTGCCAGCAGCTTACCACAGGGAAATGAGCAGTTCTTC. This chain links TRBV7-2 with TRBJ2-1, with a possible D match to TRBD1 (6 bases). The germline V gene encodes CDR1 SGHTA and CDR2 FQGNSA. CDR3 length: 13 residues. V lost 2 bases and J 7 bases, leaving 9 bases between the germline ends.

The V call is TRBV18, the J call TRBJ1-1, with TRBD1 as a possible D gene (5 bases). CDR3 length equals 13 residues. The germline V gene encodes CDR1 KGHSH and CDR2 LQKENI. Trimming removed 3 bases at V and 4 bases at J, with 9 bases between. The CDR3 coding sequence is TGTGCCAGCTCACCCAGGGATCCCACTGAAGCTTTCTTT. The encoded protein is CASSPRDPTEAFF.

The CDR3 reads CAISGGDNEQFF. CDR3 sequence (DNA): TGTGCCATCAGTGGGGGGGACAATGAGCAGTTCTTC. J is TRBJ2-1 and V is TRBV10-3; D is perhaps TRBD2 (6 bases). Trimming removed 4 bases at V and 5 bases at J, with 6 bases between. Germline loops: CDR1 ENHRY, CDR2 SYGVKD. This CDR3 has 12 residues.

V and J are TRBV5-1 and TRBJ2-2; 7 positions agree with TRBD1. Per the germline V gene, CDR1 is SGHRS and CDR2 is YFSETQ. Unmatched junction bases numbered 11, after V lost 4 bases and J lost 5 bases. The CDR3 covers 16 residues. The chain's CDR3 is CASSLGTDRVTGELFF. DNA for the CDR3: TGCGCCAGCAGCCTTGGGACCGACAGGGTGACCGGGGAGCTGTTTTTT.

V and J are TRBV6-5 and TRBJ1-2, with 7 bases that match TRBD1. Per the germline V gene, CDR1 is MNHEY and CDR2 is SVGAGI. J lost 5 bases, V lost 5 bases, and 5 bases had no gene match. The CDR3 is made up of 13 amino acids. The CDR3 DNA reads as TGTGCCAGCAGTCCCGGGACAGAGTATGGCTACACCTTC. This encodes CASSPGTEYGYTF.

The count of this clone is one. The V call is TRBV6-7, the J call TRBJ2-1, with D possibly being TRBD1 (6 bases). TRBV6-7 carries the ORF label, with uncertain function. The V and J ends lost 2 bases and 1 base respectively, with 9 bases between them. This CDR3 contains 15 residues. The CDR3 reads CASSYVGGSYNEQFF. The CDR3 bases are TGTGCCAGCAGTTACGTAGGGGGATCCTACAATGAGCAGTTCTTC.

CDR3 sequence (DNA): TGTGCCAGCAATTCTATCCCGAACACTGAAGCTTTCTTT. The encoded protein is CASNSIPNTEAFF. The chain has TRBV6-5 and TRBJ1-1; D ambiguous. Trimming took 7 bases from V and 1 from J, leaving 10 bases between them. Germline V gene data show CDR1 as MNHEY and CDR2 as SVGAGI. The CDR3 has 13 residues.

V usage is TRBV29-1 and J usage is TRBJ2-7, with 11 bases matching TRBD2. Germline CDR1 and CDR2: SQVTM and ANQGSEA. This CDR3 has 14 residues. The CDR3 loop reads CILRPGTSGYEQYF. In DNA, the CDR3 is TGCATCCTACGGCCGGGGACTAGCGGCTACGAGCAGTACTTC.

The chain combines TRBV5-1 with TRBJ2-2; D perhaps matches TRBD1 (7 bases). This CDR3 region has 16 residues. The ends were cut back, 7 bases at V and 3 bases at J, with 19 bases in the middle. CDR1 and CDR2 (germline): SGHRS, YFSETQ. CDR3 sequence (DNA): TGCGCCAGCTACTATCAACAGGGGACTTACACCGGGGAGCTGTTTTTT. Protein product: CASYYQQGTYTGELFF.

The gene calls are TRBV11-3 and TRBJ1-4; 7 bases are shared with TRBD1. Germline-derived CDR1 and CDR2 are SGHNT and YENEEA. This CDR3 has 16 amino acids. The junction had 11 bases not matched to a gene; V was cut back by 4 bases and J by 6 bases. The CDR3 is CASSWRLGGGHEKLFF. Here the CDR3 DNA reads TGTGCCAGCAGCTGGCGCCTAGGGGGCGGTCATGAAAAACTGTTTTTT.

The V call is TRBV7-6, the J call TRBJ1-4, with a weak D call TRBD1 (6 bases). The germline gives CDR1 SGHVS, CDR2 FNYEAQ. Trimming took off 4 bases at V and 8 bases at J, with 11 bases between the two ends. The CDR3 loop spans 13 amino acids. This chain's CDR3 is CASSWGPYEKLFF. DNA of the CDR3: TGTGCCAGCAGCTGGGGGCCATACGAAAAACTGTTTTTT. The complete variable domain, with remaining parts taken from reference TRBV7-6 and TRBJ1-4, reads GAGVSQSPRYKVTKRGQDVALRCDPISGHVSLYWYRQALGQGPEFLTYFNYEAQQDKSGLPNDRFSAERPEGSISTLTIQRTEQRDSAMYRCASSWGPYEKLFFGSGTQLSVL.

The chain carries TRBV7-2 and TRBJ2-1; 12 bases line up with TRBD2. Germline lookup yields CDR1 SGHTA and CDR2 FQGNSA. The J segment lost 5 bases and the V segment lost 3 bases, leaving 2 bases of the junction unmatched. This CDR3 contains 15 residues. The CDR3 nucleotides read TGTGCCAGCAGCTTCTCTAGCGGGAGGGACAATGAGCAGTTCTTC. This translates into CASSFSSGRDNEQFF.

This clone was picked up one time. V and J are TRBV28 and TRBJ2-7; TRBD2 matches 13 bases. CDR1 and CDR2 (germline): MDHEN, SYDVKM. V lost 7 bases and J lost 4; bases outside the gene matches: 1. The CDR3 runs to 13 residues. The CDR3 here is CASTTSGRYEQYF. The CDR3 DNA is TGTGCCAGCACGACTAGCGGGAGGTACGAGCAGTACTTC. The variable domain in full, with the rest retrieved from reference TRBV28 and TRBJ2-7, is DVKVTQSSRYLVKRTGEKVFLECVQDMDHENMFWYRQDPGLGLRLIYFSYDVKMKEKGDIPEGYSVSREKKERFSLILESASTNQTSMYLCASTTSGRYEQYFGPGTRLTVT.

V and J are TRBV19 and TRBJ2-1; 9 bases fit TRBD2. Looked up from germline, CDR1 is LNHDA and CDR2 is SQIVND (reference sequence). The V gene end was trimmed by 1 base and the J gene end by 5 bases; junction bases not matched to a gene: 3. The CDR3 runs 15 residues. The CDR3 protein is CASSIGAGGNNEQFF. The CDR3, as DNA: TGTGCCAGTAGTATAGGGGCGGGAGGGAACAATGAGCAGTTCTTC.